Following are 32 T cell receptor beta chains from one sample sequenced in a study of shared clonotypes between healthy human individuals. Assay used: immunoSEQ multiplex PCR; TCRdb lists only in-frame clones, some missing. The sample has nearly 500,000 clones, around 80% seen once. Sequenced: PBMCs. The source of these receptors is a woman aged 40 to 50 in good health. Some clones in this sample may be carry-over from other donors' samples.

This chain uses TRBV27 with TRBJ1-2, with D perhaps TRBD1 (5 bases). V dropped 5 bases and J dropped 8 bases, with 15 bases sitting between them. Germline V gene sequence: CDR1 MNHEY, CDR2 SMNVEV (reference sequence). This CDR3 is 13 amino acids long. The CDR3 loop is CASSPGVGGGYTF. The CDR3 region has the DNA TGTGCCAGCAGTCCCGGCGTCGGGGGAGGCTACACCTTC.

The chain combines TRBV2 with TRBJ2-7; TRBD2 might be the D (6 bases). Trimming removed 8 bases from V and 4 bases from J, with 12 bases in between. CDR3 length: 12 residues. Germline CDR1 reads SNHLY; CDR2 reads FYNNEI. CDR3 nucleotide sequence: TGTGCCAGCGGTTCGCTAGCGTACGAGCAGTACTTC. This translates into CASGSLAYEQYF. The entire variable domain, with the rest obtained from reference TRBV2 and TRBJ2-7, is as follows: EPEVTQTPSHQVTQMGQEVILRCVPISNHLYFYWYRQILGQKVEFLVSFYNNEISEKSEIFDDQFSVERPDGSNFTLKIRSTKLEDSAMYFCASGSLAYEQYFGPGTRLTVT.

V is TRBV4-2 and J is TRBJ2-1, with TRBD2 matching over 8 bases. Germline loops: CDR1 LGHNA, CDR2 YNFKEQ. The V segment lost 4 bases and the J segment 3 bases; nucleotides outside the gene matches: 8. This CDR3 region has 16 residues. CDR3 residues: CASSRVAGGRYNEQFF. In nucleotides, the CDR3 is TGTGCCAGCAGCCGGGTGGCGGGAGGCCGCTACAATGAGCAGTTCTTC.

This clone was detected once. The chain combines TRBV2 with TRBJ1-1; TRBD1 matches at 10 bases. In germline, CDR1 is SNHLY, CDR2 FYNNEI. The CDR3 sequence is 14 residues long. V was clipped by 6 bases and J by 3 bases; unmatched bases: 4. The CDR3 loop is CASRDRGLDTEAFF. The CDR3 DNA follows: TGTGCCAGCAGAGACAGGGGGCTAGACACTGAAGCTTTCTTT.

CDR3 loop: CASSQDRLVGAGELFF. The CDR3, as DNA: TGCGCCAGCAGCCAAGATCGACTAGTAGGGGCCGGGGAGCTGTTTTTT. This chain uses TRBV4-3 with TRBJ2-2, with TRBD2 as a possible D gene (6 bases). Germline V gives CDR1 LGHNA, CDR2 YSLEER. The CDR3 contains 16 residues. V was cut by 0 bases and J by 6 bases, with 14 bases left in between.

This sequence joins TRBV28 and TRBJ1-2; maybe TRBD1 (6 bases). V gave up 6 bases and J gave up 4 bases, with 24 bases separating them. The CDR3 contains 17 residues. Germline V gene lookup returns CDR1 MDHEN and CDR2 SYDVKM. The CDR3 DNA follows: TGTGCCAGCAGGTTAGACAGGTTGAGCTTGGGGACCTATGGCTACACCTTC. Translation: CASRLDRLSLGTYGYTF.

The V gene is TRBV7-3, the J gene TRBJ2-3; TRBD2 aligns across 9 bases. Germline lookup yields CDR1 SGHTA and CDR2 FQGTGA. CDR3 length equals 16 residues. Trimming took 1 base from V and 3 from J; bases not matched to a gene: 5. Written as DNA, the CDR3 is TGTGCCAGCAGCTTAAACGCGGGAGGGGCGACAGATACGCAGTATTTT. It codes for CASSLNAGGATDTQYF. The whole variable domain, remainder taken from reference TRBV7-3 and TRBJ2-3, is GAGVSQTPSNKVTEKGKYVELRCDPISGHTALYWYRQSLGQGPEFLIYFQGTGAADDSGLPNDRFFAVRPEGSVSTLKIQRTERGDSAVYLCASSLNAGGATDTQYFGPGTRLTVL.

On this clone itself: A much larger clonotype is one base distant, so this may be a read error. Additional DNA sequences in this sample encode the identical CDR3. V gene TRBV6-1 combines with J gene TRBJ1-1, with D uncertain. The CDR3 loop spans 16 amino acids. CDR1 and CDR2 (germline): MNHNS, SASEGT. In DNA form, the CDR3 reads TGTGCCAGCAGTGTAAGGAACAGCCGGATGAACACCGAAGCTTTCTTT. It translates to CASSVRNSRMNTEAFF.

The rearrangement uses TRBV5-1 and TRBJ2-7; 11 bases map to TRBD2. This CDR3 spans 17 amino acids. Trimming cost V 2 bases and J 1 base; bases outside gene matches: 8. Germline V gene lookup returns CDR1 SGHRS and CDR2 YFSETQ. As DNA, the CDR3 is TGCGCCAGCAGCTTACCGGGACTAGCGGACGGATCCTACGAGCAGTACTTC. The encoded protein is CASSLPGLADGSYEQYF.

Written as DNA, the CDR3 is TGCGCCAGCAGCTTGGTGGCGGGAGGTGGCACCGGGGAGCTGTTTTTT. Protein product: CASSLVAGGGTGELFF. V is TRBV5-1 and J is TRBJ2-2; 8 bases are shared with TRBD2. Germline trimming cut 0 bases from V and 4 bases from J; bases unmatched to any gene: 5. The germline gives CDR1 SGHRS, CDR2 YFSETQ. CDR3 length equals 16 residues.

The V and J genes are TRBV18 and TRBJ2-7, with a tentative D call TRBD1 (6 bases). This CDR3 is 15 amino acids long. The V end lost 6 bases, the J end lost 3 bases, and 18 bases lay between the germline ends. Per the germline V gene, CDR1 is KGHSH and CDR2 is LQKENI. The CDR3 reads CASSPNRDKDYEQYF. The CDR3 bases are TGTGCCAGCTCTCCCAATAGGGACAAAGACTACGAGCAGTACTTC.

The V gene is TRBV29-1, the J gene TRBJ2-3; 8 nucleotides agree with TRBD2. V shed 0 bases and J 4 bases; nucleotides not matched to a gene: 3. Germline values: CDR1 SQVTM, CDR2 ANQGSEA. The CDR3 is 14 residues long. CDR3 sequence reads: CSVEDRGGADTQYF. CDR3 DNA: TGCAGCGTTGAAGATCGGGGGGGAGCAGATACGCAGTATTTT.

The V gene is TRBV4-2, the J gene TRBJ2-3; D perhaps matches TRBD1 (6 bases). Per germline, CDR1 LGHNA and CDR2 YNFKEQ. The CDR3 spans 16 residues. Trimming pared 0 bases from V and 4 bases from J, leaving 14 bases between. CDR3 residues: CASSQDPLDRPDTQYF. In nucleotides, the CDR3 is TGTGCCAGCAGCCAAGACCCCCTGGACAGACCAGATACGCAGTATTTT.

The chain joins TRBV30 to TRBJ1-2; D possibly corresponds to TRBD1 (6 bases). Trimming removed 5 bases at V and 8 bases at J, with 18 bases between. Per germline, CDR1 GTSNPN and CDR2 SVGIG (reference sequence). The CDR3 is 13 residues long. CDR3 in DNA: TGTGCCTGGGTGGGGGCCGTGTCGGGCGGCTACACCTTC. Its translation: CAWVGAVSGGYTF.

This clone appeared a few times. J is TRBJ2-7 and V is TRBV18, with 7 positions matching TRBD1. Trimming cost V 3 bases and J 4 bases; bases outside gene matches: 9. The CDR3 contains 15 residues. In germline, CDR1 is KGHSH, CDR2 LQKENI. The CDR3 region has the DNA TGTGCCAGCTCACCCCCTGTTAAACAGGGGTACGAGCAGTACTTC. Translating gives CASSPPVKQGYEQYF. The variable domain in full, with the rest retrieved from reference TRBV18 and TRBJ2-7, is NAGVMQNPRHLVRRRGQEARLRCSPMKGHSHVYWYRQLPEEGLKFMVYLQKENIIDESGMPKERFSAEFPKEGPSILRIQQVVRGDSAAYFCASSPPVKQGYEQYFGPGTRLTVT.

This chain joins TRBV4-1 and TRBJ2-3, with 10 bases matching TRBD2. Unmatched junction bases numbered 1, after V lost 1 base and J lost 0 bases. Germline V gene sequence: CDR1 MGHRA, CDR2 YSYEKL. CDR3 size: 16 residues. CDR3 DNA sequence: TGCGCCAGCAGCCAAGTGACTAGCGGGAGCACAGATACGCAGTATTTT. This encodes CASSQVTSGSTDTQYF.

This chain connects TRBV7-8 to TRBJ1-5; TRBD1 might be the D (6 bases). This CDR3 region has 16 residues. The V end lost 5 bases, the J end lost 4 bases, and 18 bases lay between the germline ends. The germline gives CDR1 SGHVS, CDR2 FQNEAQ. The CDR3 region is CASSPQGRDRNQPQHF. The CDR3, as DNA: TGTGCCAGCAGCCCACAGGGTCGGGATAGGAATCAGCCCCAGCATTTT.

The chain's CDR3 is CASSSGLAETGELFF. CDR3 DNA sequence: TGTGCCAGCAGTTCCGGACTAGCAGAAACCGGGGAGCTGTTTTTT. The rearrangement uses TRBV6-9 and TRBJ2-2; 8 nucleotides match TRBD2. Germline V gene lookup returns CDR1 MNHGY and CDR2 SVAAGI. The CDR3 is 15 residues long. The V segment lost 4 bases and the J segment 5 bases; nucleotides outside the gene matches: 6.

This clone is a singleton in its sample. With only one base between it and a far larger clone, this is likely a read error. This same CDR3 is encoded by further DNA sequences in the sample. The chain uses TRBV27 and TRBJ2-7; possible D gene TRBD2, 5 bases. Germline CDR1 is MNHEY and CDR2 is SMNVEV (reference sequence). The CDR3 consists of 15 residues. Trimming pared 5 bases from V and 4 bases from J, leaving 18 bases between. CDR3 coding DNA: TGTGCCAGCAGTCCCGACGGGGTAAATGCTTACGAGCAGTACTTC. This translates into CASSPDGVNAYEQYF.

This clone has a single count. The chain has TRBV7-9 and TRBJ2-3; the D gene is possibly TRBD1 (5 bases). Trimming cost V 6 bases and J 7 bases, with 26 bases left between them. This CDR3 region has 17 residues. Germline lookup yields CDR1 SEHNR and CDR2 FQNEAQ (reference sequence). The chain's CDR3 is CASRPLGPRDDRYTQYF. The CDR3 nucleotides are TGTGCCAGCAGGCCATTAGGACCCAGGGATGATCGATATACGCAGTATTTT.

This chain connects TRBV11-1 to TRBJ2-5; D perhaps matches TRBD2 (6 bases). The germline CDR1 and CDR2 sequences are SGHAT and FQDESV (reference sequence). Trimming removed 5 bases at V and 5 bases at J, with 24 bases between. The CDR3 extends over 17 amino acids. The CDR3: CASSPRWGRLGGETQYF. CDR3 nucleotide sequence: TGTGCCAGCAGCCCCCGTTGGGGGAGGTTAGGAGGGGAGACCCAGTACTTC.

This chain uses TRBV27 with TRBJ2-6; D is undetermined. The CDR3 totals 14 residues. Germline-derived CDR1 and CDR2 are MNHEY and SMNVEV (reference sequence). The V and J ends lost 7 bases and 0 bases respectively, with 7 bases between them. The CDR3 DNA follows: TGTGCCAGCAAGGAGTACTCTGGGGCCAACGTCCTGACTTTC. Encoded protein: CASKEYSGANVLTF.

The J gene is TRBJ2-7, the V gene TRBV6-5; no reliable D call. Per the germline V gene, CDR1 is MNHEY and CDR2 is SVGAGI. This CDR3 is built from 13 residues. V lost 3 bases and J 4 bases, leaving 10 bases between the germline ends. The CDR3 DNA is TGTGCCAGCAGTTATAGTCCACGGTACGAGCAGTACTTC. Amino acids: CASSYSPRYEQYF.

The chain carries TRBV28 and TRBJ2-4; D unresolved. Trimming pared 6 bases from V and 3 bases from J, leaving 9 bases between. The CDR3 totals 13 residues. Germline CDR1 and CDR2: MDHEN and SYDVKM. CDR3 region: CASSAPDKNIQYF. The CDR3 nucleotides are TGTGCCAGCAGCGCCCCCGACAAAAACATTCAGTACTTC.

The chain links TRBV5-1 to TRBJ2-5, with D unclear. The germline gives CDR1 SGHRS, CDR2 YFSETQ. The length of the CDR3 is 14 residues. With 1 base removed from V and 2 bases from J, the gap between germline ends came to 9 bases. CDR3 bases: TGCGCCAGCAGCTTGCAGATACCTCAAGAGACCCAGTACTTC. Translating it yields CASSLQIPQETQYF. The variable domain in full, with the rest retrieved from reference TRBV5-1 and TRBJ2-5, is KAGVTQTPRYLIKTRGQQVTLSCSPISGHRSVSWYQQTPGQGLQFLFEYFSETQRNKGNFPGRFSGRQFSNSRSEMNVSTLELGDSALYLCASSLQIPQETQYFGPGTRLLVL.

V and J are TRBV4-1 and TRBJ2-3, with D unclear. The CDR3 covers 13 residues. The germline V and J ends were trimmed by 1 base and 4 bases, with 6 bases remaining between them. From germline, CDR1 is MGHRA and CDR2 YSYEKL. CDR3 sequence reads: CASSQGPADTQYF. In DNA form, the CDR3 reads TGCGCCAGCAGCCAAGGTCCGGCAGATACGCAGTATTTT.

This rearrangement joins TRBV7-2 to TRBJ1-1; D gene unclear. The CDR3 covers 15 residues. CDR1 SGHTA and CDR2 FQGNSA come from the germline V gene. V was trimmed by 1 base and J by 7 bases, leaving 16 bases between them. The CDR3, as DNA: TGTGCCAGCAGCTTAGGGATGGCAGGTAGAAGTGAAGCTTTCTTT. Encoded protein: CASSLGMAGRSEAFF.

This chain uses TRBV7-3 with TRBJ2-2; 7 nucleotides align to TRBD2. With 1 base clipped from V and 3 bases from J, the junction kept 5 bases outside the gene matches. This CDR3 has 16 amino acids. Germline values: CDR1 SGHTA, CDR2 FQGTGA. The CDR3 coding sequence is TGTGCCAGCAGCTTAAGGCTAGCGGCCCACACCGGGGAGCTGTTTTTT. Translation gives CASSLRLAAHTGELFF.

This clone showed up just once. The chain combines TRBV25-1 with TRBJ2-1; 10 bases match TRBD2. The V and J ends lost 3 bases and 2 bases, in that order; junction bases with no gene match: 4. CDR1 MGHDK and CDR2 SYGVNS come from the germline V gene. This CDR3 region has 16 residues. The CDR3, as DNA: TGTGCCAGCAGTGATGCTAGCGGGAGAGCCTACAATGAGCAGTTCTTC. Translating gives CASSDASGRAYNEQFF.

The chain carries TRBV10-3 and TRBJ1-1; D gene uncertain. In germline, CDR1 is ENHRY, CDR2 SYGVKD. The V end was cut by 3 bases, the J end by 12 bases, with 11 bases between. The CDR3 spans 11 residues. CDR3 in amino acids: CAISEDSVTFF. CDR3 bases: TGTGCCATCAGTGAAGACTCTGTTACTTTCTTT.

The chain employs TRBV7-8 and TRBJ2-7; D is possibly TRBD2 (5 bases). The CDR3 loop spans 13 amino acids. The V gene's germline CDR1 is SGHVS and CDR2 FQNEAQ. The V end was cut by 6 bases, the J end by 5 bases, with 14 bases between. In DNA form, the CDR3 reads TGTGCCAGCAGTCGCGGGCGGCTCGACGAGCAGTACTTC. This gives the protein CASSRGRLDEQYF.

The rearrangement joins TRBV9 to TRBJ1-2, with 10 bases lining up with TRBD1. CDR1 is SGDLS, CDR2 YYNGEE, per germline. The V gene end was trimmed by 4 bases and the J gene end by 3 bases; junction bases not matched to a gene: 18. This CDR3 is 19 amino acids long. The CDR3 region is CASSHPTGTGVKKYYGYTF. CDR3 coding DNA: TGTGCCAGCAGCCACCCGACCGGGACAGGGGTGAAGAAGTACTATGGCTACACCTTC. The whole variable domain, remainder taken from reference TRBV9 and TRBJ1-2, is DSGVTQTPKHLITATGQRVTLRCSPRSGDLSVYWYQQSLDQGLQFLIQYYNGEERAKGNILERFSAQQFPDLHSELNLSSLELGDSALYFCASSHPTGTGVKKYYGYTFGSGTRLTVV.